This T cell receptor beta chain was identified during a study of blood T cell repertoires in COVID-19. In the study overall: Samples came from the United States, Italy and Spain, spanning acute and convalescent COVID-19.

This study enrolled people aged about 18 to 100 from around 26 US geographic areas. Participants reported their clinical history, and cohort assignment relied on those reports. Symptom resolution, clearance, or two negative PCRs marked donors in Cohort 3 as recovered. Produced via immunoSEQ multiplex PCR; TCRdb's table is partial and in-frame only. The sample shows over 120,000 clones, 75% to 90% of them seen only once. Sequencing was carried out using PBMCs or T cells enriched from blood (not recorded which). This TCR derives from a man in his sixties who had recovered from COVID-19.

The DNA of the CDR3 is TGTGCCAGCTCACCCCTAGGCACCGTCACTGAAGCTTTCTTT. Amino acid sequence: CASSPLGTVTEAFF. The V and J genes are TRBV18 and TRBJ1-1; D remains unclear. Per germline, CDR1 KGHSH and CDR2 LQKENI. This CDR3 region has 14 residues. Trimming left V 3 bases short and J 4 bases short, with 12 bases between.